A single sample is the source of the 10 T cell receptor beta chains below, sequenced in a study of blood T cell repertoires in COVID-19. The method was immunoSEQ multiplex PCR; TCRdb's version includes in-frame clones alone and lacks a portion of them. The sample records a few hundred thousand clones, roughly 80% being singletons. The sequenced sample consisted of peripheral blood. These TCRs come from an older man with acute or convalescent COVID-19.

The chain links TRBV18 to TRBJ2-7, with D possibly being TRBD1 (6 bases). The CDR3 is 16 residues long. The V end was cut by 3 bases, the J end by 0 bases, with 15 bases between. Germline V gene lookup returns CDR1 KGHSH and CDR2 LQKENI. The CDR3 DNA follows: TGTGCCAGCTCACCCAGGGGTTCTAGCCTCTCCTACGAGCAGTACTTC. Amino acids: CASSPRGSSLSYEQYF.

The V gene is TRBV3-1 (or the pseudogene TRBV3-2), the J gene TRBJ2-3, with 8 bases that match TRBD1. With V trimmed by 0 bases and J by 7 bases, 9 bases remained unmatched. This CDR3 has 16 residues. Per germline, CDR1 LGHDT and CDR2 YNNKEL (reference sequence). CDR3 amino acids: CASSQDLQGGENTQYF. CDR3 DNA: TGTGCCAGCAGCCAAGATCTACAGGGGGGAGAAAATACGCAGTATTTT.

Note on this clone: Other DNA sequences in the same sample also yield this CDR3. The V call is TRBV19, the J call TRBJ1-4, with D perhaps TRBD1 (5 bases). The germline V gene has CDR1 LNHDA and CDR2 SQIVND (reference sequence). The CDR3 extends over 12 amino acids. Trimming stripped 6 bases from V and 4 bases from J, with 6 bases between. CDR3: CASSRVNEKLFF. Here the CDR3 DNA reads TGTGCCAGTAGCAGGGTTAATGAAAAACTGTTTTTT.

This clone was counted between two and nine times. This chain uses TRBV5-1 with TRBJ2-3; 8 positions agree with TRBD2. Germline values: CDR1 SGHRS, CDR2 YFSETQ. V dropped 5 bases and J dropped 1; count of bases not matched to a gene: 12. CDR3 length equals 17 residues. CDR3 protein: CASRYAGGRARTDTQYF. CDR3 bases: TGCGCCAGCAGGTACGCGGGGGGCCGGGCGCGCACAGATACGCAGTATTTT.

The chain has TRBV6-6 and TRBJ1-3; D possibly corresponds to TRBD1 (6 bases). Trimming removed 4 bases from V and 0 bases from J, with 7 bases in between. This CDR3 spans 14 amino acids. The V gene's germline CDR1 is MNHNY and CDR2 SVGAGI (reference sequence). The CDR3 is CASSFRGSGNTIYF. The CDR3 nucleotides are TGTGCCAGCAGTTTCAGGGGCTCTGGAAACACCATATATTTT.

V and J are TRBV6-5 and TRBJ1-2; D is undetermined. The CDR3 runs 15 residues. V was shortened by 11 bases and J by 4 bases, with 23 bases between the two germline ends. Germline V lookup: CDR1 MNHEY, CDR2 SVGAGI. The CDR3 reads CAGSPLTLGGYGYTF. CDR3 nucleotides: TGTGCCGGCTCCCCCTTGACTCTGGGAGGCTATGGCTACACCTTC.

In this sample, this clone turned up once. This chain uses TRBV28 with TRBJ2-7; 8 nucleotides match TRBD2. Germline CDR1 is MDHEN and CDR2 is SYDVKM. CDR3 length equals 11 residues. The V gene end was trimmed by 10 bases and the J gene end by 5 bases; junction bases not matched to a gene: 4. The CDR3 bases are TGTGCCACCCGGGGGGGCCACGAGCAGTACTTC. This sequence encodes CATRGGHEQYF.

The chain uses TRBV9 and TRBJ2-3; TRBD1 is a possible D gene (6 bases). The V gene lost 0 bases and the J gene lost 3 bases, with 11 bases spanning the gap. Germline CDR1 and CDR2: SGDLS and YYNGEE. The CDR3 is made up of 15 amino acids. The CDR3 reads CASSVVVTGTDTQYF. The CDR3 nucleotides read TGTGCCAGCAGCGTAGTAGTGACAGGTACAGATACGCAGTATTTT.

J is TRBJ1-2 and V is TRBV10-3; D remains ambiguous. The germline V gene has CDR1 ENHRY and CDR2 SYGVKD. V was cut by 6 bases and J by 3 bases, with 5 bases left in between. This CDR3 is 11 amino acids long. The CDR3 bases are TGTGCCATCAGCCAGGACTATGGCTACACCTTC. Protein sequence: CAISQDYGYTF.

The chain joins TRBV6-4 to TRBJ2-1; TRBD2 matches 12 bases. Germline V gene data show CDR1 as MRHNA and CDR2 as SNTAGT. CDR3 length: 16 residues. The V segment lost 4 bases and the J segment 5 bases; nucleotides outside the gene matches: 6. As DNA, the CDR3 is TGTGCCAGCAGTGCCGGACTAGCGGGGTCCGACAATGAGCAGTTCTTC. This encodes CASSAGLAGSDNEQFF.